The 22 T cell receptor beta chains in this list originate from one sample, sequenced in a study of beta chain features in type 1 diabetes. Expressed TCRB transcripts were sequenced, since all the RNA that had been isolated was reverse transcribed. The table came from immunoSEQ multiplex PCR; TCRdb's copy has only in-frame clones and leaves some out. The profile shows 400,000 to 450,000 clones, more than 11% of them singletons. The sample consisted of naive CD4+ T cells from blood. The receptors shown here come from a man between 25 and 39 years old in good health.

The CDR3 DNA follows: TGTGCCAGCAGGAGCGGGGAGCAGTTCTTC. Residues: CASRSGEQFF. This rearrangement joins TRBV25-1 to TRBJ2-1; D might be TRBD2 (6 bases). CDR1 is MGHDK and CDR2 is SYGVNS in the germline V gene. V was cut by 6 bases and J by 10 bases, with 7 bases left in between. The CDR3 is 10 residues long.

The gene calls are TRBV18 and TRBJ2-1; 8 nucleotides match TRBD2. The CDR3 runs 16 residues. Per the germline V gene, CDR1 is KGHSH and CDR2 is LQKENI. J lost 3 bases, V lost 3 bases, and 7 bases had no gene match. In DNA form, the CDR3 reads TGTGCCAGCTCACCTCCGGGGGGGTTTAACTACAATGAGCAGTTCTTC. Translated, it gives CASSPPGGFNYNEQFF.

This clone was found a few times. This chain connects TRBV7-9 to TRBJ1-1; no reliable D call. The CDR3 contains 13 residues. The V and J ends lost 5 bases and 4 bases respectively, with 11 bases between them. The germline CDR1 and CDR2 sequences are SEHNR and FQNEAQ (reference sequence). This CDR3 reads CASSLLSITEAFF. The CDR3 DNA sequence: TGTGCCAGCAGCCTCCTAAGCATCACTGAAGCTTTCTTT.

The DNA of the CDR3 is TGTGCCAGCCGCCCTGTATCGGAAGGCTACACCTTC. Translated: CASRPVSEGYTF. This chain connects TRBV5-4 to TRBJ1-2; D is unclear. Germline-derived CDR1 and CDR2 are SGHNT and YYREEE (reference sequence). V gave up 7 bases and J gave up 8 bases, with 15 bases separating them. The CDR3 runs to 12 residues.

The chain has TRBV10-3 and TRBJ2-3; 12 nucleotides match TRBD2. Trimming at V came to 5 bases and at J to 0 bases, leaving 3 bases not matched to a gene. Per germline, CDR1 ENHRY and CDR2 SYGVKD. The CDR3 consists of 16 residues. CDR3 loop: CAISPLAGGSTDTQYF. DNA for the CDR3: TGTGCCATCAGTCCCCTAGCGGGAGGGAGCACAGATACGCAGTATTTT.

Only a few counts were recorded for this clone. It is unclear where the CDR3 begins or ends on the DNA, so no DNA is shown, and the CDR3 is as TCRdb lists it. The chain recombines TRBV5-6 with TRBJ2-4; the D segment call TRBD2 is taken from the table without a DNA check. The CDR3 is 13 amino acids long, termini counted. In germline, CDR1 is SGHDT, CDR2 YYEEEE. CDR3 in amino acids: CASILDGENIQYF.

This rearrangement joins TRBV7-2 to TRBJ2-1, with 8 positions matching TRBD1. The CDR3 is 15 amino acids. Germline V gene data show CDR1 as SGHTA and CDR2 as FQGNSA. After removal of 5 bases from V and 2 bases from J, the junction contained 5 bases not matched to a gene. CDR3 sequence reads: CASSEDRGTYNEQFF. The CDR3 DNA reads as TGTGCCAGCAGCGAAGACAGGGGTACCTACAATGAGCAGTTCTTC.

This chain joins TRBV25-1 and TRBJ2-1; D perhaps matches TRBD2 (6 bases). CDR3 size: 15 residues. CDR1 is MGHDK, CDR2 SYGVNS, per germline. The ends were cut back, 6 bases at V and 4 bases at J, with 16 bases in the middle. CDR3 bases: TGTGCCAGCAGGGGCGTGGGAGGACTTTACAATGAGCAGTTCTTC. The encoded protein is CASRGVGGLYNEQFF.

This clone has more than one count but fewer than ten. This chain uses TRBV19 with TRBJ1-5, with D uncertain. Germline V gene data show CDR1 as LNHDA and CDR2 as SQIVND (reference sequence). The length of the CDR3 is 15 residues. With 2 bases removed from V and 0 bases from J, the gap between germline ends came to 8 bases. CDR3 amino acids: CASSIRVYSNQPQHF. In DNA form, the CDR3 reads TGTGCCAGTAGTATACGGGTGTATAGCAATCAGCCCCAGCATTTT. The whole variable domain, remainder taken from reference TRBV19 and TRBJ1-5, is DGGITQSPKYLFRKEGQNVTLSCEQNLNHDAMYWYRQDPGQGLRLIYYSQIVNDFQKGDIAEGYSVSREKKESFPLTVTSAQKNPTAFYLCASSIRVYSNQPQHFGDGTRLSIL.

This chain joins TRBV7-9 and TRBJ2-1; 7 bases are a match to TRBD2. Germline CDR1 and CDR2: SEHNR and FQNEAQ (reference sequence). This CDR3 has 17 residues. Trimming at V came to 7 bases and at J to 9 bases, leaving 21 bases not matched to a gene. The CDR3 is CASTLMGISRERGEQFF. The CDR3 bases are TGTGCCAGCACCCTTATGGGCATCTCGCGGGAGCGTGGTGAGCAGTTCTTC.

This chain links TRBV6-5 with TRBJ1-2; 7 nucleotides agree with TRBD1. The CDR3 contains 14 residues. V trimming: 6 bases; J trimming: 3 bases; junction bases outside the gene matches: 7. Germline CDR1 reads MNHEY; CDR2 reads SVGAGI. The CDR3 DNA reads TGTGCCAGCAGCCGGGACAGCGCGGACTATGGCTACACCTTC. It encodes CASSRDSADYGYTF.

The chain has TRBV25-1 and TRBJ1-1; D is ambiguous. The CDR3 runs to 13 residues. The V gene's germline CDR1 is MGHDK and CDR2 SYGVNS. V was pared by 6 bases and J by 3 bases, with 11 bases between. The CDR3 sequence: CASRFRLDTEAFF. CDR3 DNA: TGTGCCAGCAGGTTCAGGTTGGACACTGAAGCTTTCTTT.

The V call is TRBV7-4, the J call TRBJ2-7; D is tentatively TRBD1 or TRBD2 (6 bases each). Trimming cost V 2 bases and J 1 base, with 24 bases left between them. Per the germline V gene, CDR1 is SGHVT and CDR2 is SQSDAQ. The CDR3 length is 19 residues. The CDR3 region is CASSLSPARGVYRSYEQYV. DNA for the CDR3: TGTGCCAGCAGCTTAAGTCCAGCGAGGGGGGTTTATCGTTCCTACGAGCAGTACGTC.

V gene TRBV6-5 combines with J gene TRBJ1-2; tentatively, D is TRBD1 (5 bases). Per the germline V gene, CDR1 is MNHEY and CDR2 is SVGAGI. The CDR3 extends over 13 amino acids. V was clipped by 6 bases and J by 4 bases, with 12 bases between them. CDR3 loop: CASRRQRFYGYTF. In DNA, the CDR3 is TGTGCCAGCAGGCGACAGCGTTTCTATGGCTACACCTTC.

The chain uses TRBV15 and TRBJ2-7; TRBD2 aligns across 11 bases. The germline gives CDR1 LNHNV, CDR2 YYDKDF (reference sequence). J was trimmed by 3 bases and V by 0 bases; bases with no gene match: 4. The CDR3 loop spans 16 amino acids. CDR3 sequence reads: CATSRETSGRSYEQYV. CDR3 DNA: TGTGCCACCAGCAGAGAAACTAGCGGGAGAAGCTACGAGCAGTACGTC.

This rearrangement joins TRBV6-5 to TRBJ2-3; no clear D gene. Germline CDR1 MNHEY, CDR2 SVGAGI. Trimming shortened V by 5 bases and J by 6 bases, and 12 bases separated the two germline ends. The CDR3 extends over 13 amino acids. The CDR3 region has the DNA TGTGCCAGCAGTAGGCCGGAGAGGGATACGCAGTATTTT. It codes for CASSRPERDTQYF.

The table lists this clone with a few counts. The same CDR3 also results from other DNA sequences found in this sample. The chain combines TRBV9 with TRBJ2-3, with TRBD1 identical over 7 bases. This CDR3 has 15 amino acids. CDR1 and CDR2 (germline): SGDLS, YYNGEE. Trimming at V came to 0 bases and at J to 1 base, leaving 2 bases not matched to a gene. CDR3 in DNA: TGTGCCAGCAGCGTAGACAGGGGCGGCACAGATACGCAGTATTTT. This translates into CASSVDRGGTDTQYF.

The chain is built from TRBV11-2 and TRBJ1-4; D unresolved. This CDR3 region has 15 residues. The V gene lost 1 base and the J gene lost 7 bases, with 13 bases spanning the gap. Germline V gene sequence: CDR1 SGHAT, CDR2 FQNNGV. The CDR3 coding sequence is TGTGCCAGCAGCTTAGCCCAGTTGCCAGGTGAAAAACTGTTTTTT. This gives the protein CASSLAQLPGEKLFF.

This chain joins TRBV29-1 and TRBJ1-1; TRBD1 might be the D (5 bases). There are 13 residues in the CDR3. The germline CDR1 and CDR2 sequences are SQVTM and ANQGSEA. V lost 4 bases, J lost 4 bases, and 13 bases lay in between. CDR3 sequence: CSVGGRVGTEAFF. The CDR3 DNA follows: TGCAGCGTTGGTGGCAGGGTGGGCACTGAAGCTTTCTTT.

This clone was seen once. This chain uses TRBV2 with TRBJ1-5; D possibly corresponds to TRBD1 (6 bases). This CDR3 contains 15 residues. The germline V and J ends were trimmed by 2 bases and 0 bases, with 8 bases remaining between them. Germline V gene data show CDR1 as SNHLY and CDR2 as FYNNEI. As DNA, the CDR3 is TGTGCCAGCAGTGAACAGGGGTATAGCAATCAGCCCCAGCATTTT. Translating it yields CASSEQGYSNQPQHF.

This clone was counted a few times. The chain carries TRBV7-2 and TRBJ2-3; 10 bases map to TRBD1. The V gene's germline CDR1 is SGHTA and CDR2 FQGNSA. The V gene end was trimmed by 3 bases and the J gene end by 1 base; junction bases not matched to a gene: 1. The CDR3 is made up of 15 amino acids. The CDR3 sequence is CASSFGTGGTDTQYF. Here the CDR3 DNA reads TGTGCCAGCAGCTTTGGGACAGGGGGCACAGATACGCAGTATTTT.

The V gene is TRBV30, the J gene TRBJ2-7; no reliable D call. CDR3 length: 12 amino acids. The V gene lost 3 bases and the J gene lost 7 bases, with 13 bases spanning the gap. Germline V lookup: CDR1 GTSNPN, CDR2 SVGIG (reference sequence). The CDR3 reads CAWRAHPWEQYV. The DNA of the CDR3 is TGTGCCTGGAGGGCTCATCCTTGGGAGCAGTACGTC.